Shown below are 25 T cell receptor beta chains from a single sample sequenced in a study of shared clonotypes between healthy human individuals. The naive CD8 fraction comprised CD45RO-negative cells positively selected for CCR7 and excluded terminally differentiated effector memory CD45RA+ cells. Assay used: immunoSEQ multiplex PCR; TCRdb lists only in-frame clones, some missing. The sample records about 590,000 clones, roughly 95% being singletons. The specimen was naive CD8+ T cells sorted from blood. These receptors all stem from a woman in her 30s in good health.

The V gene is TRBV7-6, the J gene TRBJ2-1, with 7 bases that match TRBD1. This CDR3 spans 16 amino acids. Germline V gene data show CDR1 as SGHVS and CDR2 as FNYEAQ. J was trimmed by 4 bases and V by 2 bases; bases with no gene match: 8. DNA for the CDR3: TGTGCCAGCAGCTTACGCCCTACAGGGGAGTACAATGAGCAGTTCTTC. Translation gives CASSLRPTGEYNEQFF.

The V gene is TRBV28, the J gene TRBJ2-7; the D gene is possibly TRBD1 (6 bases). V lost 2 bases to trimming and J lost 1 base, with 9 bases between them. This CDR3 spans 14 amino acids. Per the germline V gene, CDR1 is MDHEN and CDR2 is SYDVKM. CDR3 loop: CASSLRTVSYEQYF. The DNA of the CDR3 is TGTGCCAGCAGTTTAAGGACAGTATCCTACGAGCAGTACTTC.

The chain joins TRBV9 to TRBJ1-4; weak D call: TRBD1 (6 bases). The CDR3 runs to 15 residues. V was shortened by 4 bases and J by 6 bases, with 16 bases between the two germline ends. Germline V gene sequence: CDR1 SGDLS, CDR2 YYNGEE. The CDR3 nucleotides are TGTGCCAGCAGCCCGGGGGGAACAGGGTATGAAAAACTGTTTTTT. Its translation: CASSPGGTGYEKLFF. The variable domain in full, with the rest retrieved from reference TRBV9 and TRBJ1-4, is DSGVTQTPKHLITATGQRVTLRCSPRSGDLSVYWYQQSLDQGLQFLIQYYNGEERAKGNILERFSAQQFPDLHSELNLSSLELGDSALYFCASSPGGTGYEKLFFGSGTQLSVL.

The genes are TRBV6-5 and TRBJ2-7; 7 nucleotides agree with TRBD1. The trim removed 0 bases at V and 2 bases at J, leaving 4 bases unmatched. This CDR3 spans 15 amino acids. CDR1 MNHEY and CDR2 SVGAGI come from the germline V gene. The CDR3 bases are TGTGCCAGCAGTTACTCAACAGGGGTCCCCTACGAGCAGTACTTC. Translation: CASSYSTGVPYEQYF.

The genes are TRBV7-9 and TRBJ2-7, with a possible D match to TRBD2 (5 bases). This CDR3 has 12 residues. The V gene's germline CDR1 is SEHNR and CDR2 FQNEAQ (reference sequence). V lost 7 bases and J lost 7, with 14 bases in between. CDR3 sequence reads: CASTSNSGEQYF. The CDR3 DNA is TGTGCCAGCACCTCAAACTCGGGGGAGCAGTACTTC.

Points on this clone: This specimen includes other DNA sequences encoding the same CDR3. The gene calls are TRBV27 and TRBJ2-3, with D hard to call. Between the trimmed V and J ends, which lost 2 bases and 0 bases, there was a span of 3 bases. The germline V gene encodes CDR1 MNHEY and CDR2 SMNVEV (reference sequence). This CDR3 is 13 amino acids long. The CDR3: CASSLPSTDTQYF. The DNA for the CDR3 is TGTGCCAGCAGTTTACCAAGCACAGATACGCAGTATTTT.

The chain has TRBV4-1 and TRBJ1-1; D possibly corresponds to TRBD1 (5 bases). This CDR3 spans 15 amino acids. V lost 3 bases, J lost 4 bases, and 15 bases lay in between. Germline V gene sequence: CDR1 MGHRA, CDR2 YSYEKL. The CDR3 loop is CASSQGIIGGTEAFF. The CDR3 DNA is TGCGCCAGCAGCCAGGGAATAATTGGGGGCACTGAAGCTTTCTTT.

On this clone itself: The germline gene is not matched at one end of the junction; a read error may be the cause. Here the CDR3 reads CTSSHRNQGGYTF. In nucleotides, the CDR3 is TGTACCAGCAGCCACCGGAATCAGGGTGGCTACACCTTC. The rearrangement uses TRBV6-5 and TRBJ1-2, with TRBD1 as a possible D gene (5 bases). The CDR3 is 13 amino acids. Germline V gives CDR1 MNHEY, CDR2 SVGAGI.

The sample holds one count of this clone. V is TRBV6-1 and J is TRBJ2-1, with 9 positions matching TRBD1. V lost 4 bases to trimming and J lost 5 bases; unmatched junction nucleotides: 6. The CDR3 contains 15 residues. Germline assignment: CDR1 MNHNS and CDR2 SASEGT. The CDR3 protein is CASSVDGQGHNEQFF. The DNA of the CDR3 is TGTGCCAGCAGTGTCGACGGACAGGGGCACAATGAGCAGTTCTTC.

This chain uses TRBV19 with TRBJ2-1; no definite D call. The V and J ends lost 9 bases and 4 bases respectively, with 4 bases between them. Germline V gene data show CDR1 as LNHDA and CDR2 as SQIVND (reference sequence). This CDR3 has 10 residues. CDR3 sequence (DNA): TGTGCCAGCGGATACAATGAGCAGTTCTTC. This encodes CASGYNEQFF.

Notes on this clone: At one of its ends the junction is not consistent with the germline gene, which may arise from a read error. This rearrangement joins TRBV27 to TRBJ2-7; 7 positions agree with TRBD1. The CDR3 sequence is 14 residues long. Per germline, CDR1 MNHEY and CDR2 SMNVEV (reference sequence). The CDR3 DNA sequence: TGTGCCAGCAGTCCTACCGGGACAGCCTACGAGCAGTATTTC. As protein: CASSPTGTAYEQYF.

J is TRBJ2-7 and V is TRBV21-1; the D call TRBD1 from the table was never checked on the DNA. TRBV21-1 is an annotated pseudogene. This CDR3 is 14 amino acids long. The CDR3 here is CASRGGQNSYEQYF. Here the CDR3 DNA reads TGTGCCAGCAGGGGGGGACAGAACTCCTACGAGCAGTACTTC.

The chain employs TRBV5-5 and TRBJ1-2; a weak D match, TRBD1 (6 bases). The germline V and J ends were trimmed by 4 bases and 6 bases, with 16 bases remaining between them. Germline loops: CDR1 SGHKS, CDR2 YYEKEE (reference sequence). This CDR3 region has 14 residues. Here the CDR3 reads CASSPRTALDGYTF. In DNA, the CDR3 is TGTGCCAGCAGCCCTCGGACAGCCTTGGATGGCTACACCTTC. The complete variable domain, with remaining parts taken from reference TRBV5-5 and TRBJ1-2, reads DAGVTQSPTHLIKTRGQQVTLRCSPISGHKSVSWYQQVLGQGPQFIFQYYEKEERGRGNFPDRFSARQFPNYSSELNVNALLLGDSALYLCASSPRTALDGYTFGSGTRLTVV.

This rearrangement joins TRBV27 to TRBJ2-2; D gene ambiguous. This CDR3 is built from 13 residues. V was trimmed by 8 bases and J by 4 bases, leaving 11 bases between them. Germline V lookup: CDR1 MNHEY, CDR2 SMNVEV (reference sequence). CDR3: CASGRKGTGELFF. The CDR3, as DNA: TGTGCCAGCGGACGGAAGGGCACCGGGGAGCTGTTTTTT.

This chain links TRBV2 with TRBJ2-1; 9 nucleotides match TRBD1. The germline V gene encodes CDR1 SNHLY and CDR2 FYNNEI. The CDR3 consists of 15 residues. Trimming removed 5 bases from V and 6 bases from J; junction bases left unmatched: 8. The CDR3 here is CASSTRDRVVNEQFF. As DNA, the CDR3 is TGTGCCAGCAGTACCCGGGACAGGGTGGTCAATGAGCAGTTCTTC.

This clone was detected only once. J is TRBJ2-1 and V is TRBV4-2; D is possibly TRBD1 or TRBD2 (5 bases each). Deletions cut 0 bases from V and 2 bases from J, with 11 bases between. CDR1 is LGHNA, CDR2 YNFKEQ, per germline. The CDR3 is 16 amino acids. The CDR3 reads CASSQDWGRTYNEQFF. CDR3 nucleotide sequence: TGTGCCAGCAGCCAAGATTGGGGGAGAACCTACAATGAGCAGTTCTTC.

The CDR3: CASSPTSGSTDTQYF. CDR3 sequence (DNA): TGTGCCAGCAGCCCGACTAGCGGGAGCACAGATACGCAGTATTTT. The chain employs TRBV7-3 and TRBJ2-3; 10 positions match TRBD2. CDR3 length: 15 residues. V dropped 5 bases and J dropped 0; count of bases not matched to a gene: 2. The V gene's germline CDR1 is SGHTA and CDR2 FQGTGA.

This chain joins TRBV19 and TRBJ2-1; TRBD2 is a possible D gene (6 bases). V was shortened by 0 bases and J by 0 bases, with 15 bases between the two germline ends. CDR3 length: 18 residues. Looked up from germline, CDR1 is LNHDA and CDR2 is SQIVND (reference sequence). The CDR3 protein is CASSIDLWRERSYNEQFF. The CDR3 nucleotides are TGTGCCAGTAGTATAGATCTCTGGAGGGAGCGCTCCTACAATGAGCAGTTCTTC. Based on the CDR3 plus reference TRBV19 and TRBJ2-1, the full variable domain is DGGITQSPKYLFRKEGQNVTLSCEQNLNHDAMYWYRQDPGQGLRLIYYSQIVNDFQKGDIAEGYSVSREKKESFPLTVTSAQKNPTAFYLCASSIDLWRERSYNEQFFGPGTRLTVL.

The chain carries TRBV14 and TRBJ2-7; 9 nucleotides align to TRBD1. J gave up 2 bases and V 0 bases, and 5 bases lay outside the gene matches. The CDR3 runs to 16 residues. Germline V lookup: CDR1 SGHDN, CDR2 FVKESK. The chain's CDR3 is CASSQDTGQGPYEQYF. The CDR3 nucleotides are TGTGCCAGCAGCCAAGATACGGGACAGGGCCCCTACGAGCAGTACTTC.

This clone appeared a single time. The J gene is TRBJ2-5, the V gene TRBV4-2; no firm D call. The CDR3 length is 15 residues. CDR1 and CDR2 from the germline V gene are LGHNA and YNFKEQ. Trimming removed 0 bases at V and 5 bases at J, with 13 bases between. The CDR3 here is CASSQDVGPAETQYF. The CDR3 DNA follows: TGTGCCAGCAGCCAAGATGTTGGTCCTGCGGAGACCCAGTACTTC.

The chain links TRBV6-4 to TRBJ2-3, with 8 bases fitting TRBD2. The CDR3 runs 16 residues. Germline loops: CDR1 MRHNA, CDR2 SNTAGT. Trimming took 0 bases from V and 2 from J; bases not matched to a gene: 4. The CDR3 here is CASSDSNSGVTDTQYF. In DNA, the CDR3 is TGTGCCAGCAGTGACTCGAATAGCGGGGTCACAGATACGCAGTATTTT.

This chain connects TRBV19 to TRBJ2-7; D might be TRBD2 (6 bases). Germline V gene lookup returns CDR1 LNHDA and CDR2 SQIVND (reference sequence). V was trimmed by 3 bases and J by 4 bases, leaving 16 bases between them. The CDR3 consists of 15 residues. CDR3 DNA sequence: TGTGCCAGTAGTATGGGGGGAGGAGAGTTATACGAGCAGTACTTC. Protein: CASSMGGGELYEQYF. The full variable domain, completed using reference TRBV19 and TRBJ2-7, is DGGITQSPKYLFRKEGQNVTLSCEQNLNHDAMYWYRQDPGQGLRLIYYSQIVNDFQKGDIAEGYSVSREKKESFPLTVTSAQKNPTAFYLCASSMGGGELYEQYFGPGTRLTVT.

V and J are TRBV5-8 and TRBJ2-5; tentative D call: TRBD2 (6 bases). CDR1 and CDR2 from the germline V gene are SGHTS and YDEGEE. Trimming cost V 0 bases and J 5 bases, with 17 bases left between them. This CDR3 spans 16 amino acids. The CDR3 region is CASSLARLGWDETQYF. The CDR3 coding sequence is TGTGCCAGCAGCTTGGCCCGACTAGGTTGGGATGAGACCCAGTACTTC.

The chain couples TRBV30 to TRBJ2-7; 7 bases map to TRBD1. CDR1 and CDR2 (germline): GTSNPN, SVGIG (reference sequence). This CDR3 is built from 15 residues. V lost 0 bases, J lost 8 bases, and 13 bases stayed unmatched. In DNA form, the CDR3 reads TGTGCCTGGAGTGTAGGAACAGGGGCCCATGTGAAGCAGTACTTC. Translating it yields CAWSVGTGAHVKQYF.

The rearrangement joins TRBV4-2 to TRBJ2-2; the D is unclear. Trimming stripped 1 base from V and 7 bases from J, with 13 bases between. This CDR3 is 15 amino acids long. The germline V gene has CDR1 LGHNA and CDR2 YNFKEQ. CDR3 DNA sequence: TGTGCCAGCAGCCAAGCTCTCACCCCGGGCGGGGAGCTGTTTTTT. Its translation is CASSQALTPGGELFF.